The present T cell receptor beta chain was sequenced within a study of blood T cell repertoires in COVID-19. Study in general: The United States, Italy and Spain were the sources of the acute and convalescent COVID-19 samples. PBMCs, B-cell-depleted T cells, or T cells were the source of the cDNA or gDNA that made up the material.

Trimming cost V 4 bases and J 1 base; bases outside gene matches: 5. The CDR3 contains 17 residues. Per the germline V gene, CDR1 is SGHDT and CDR2 is YYEEEE. Per the original data handling: Quantification of nucleated cells was approximated via reference gene primer amplification. The method was immunoSEQ multiplex PCR; TCRdb's version includes in-frame clones alone and lacks a portion of them. The DNA was the basis for D and trimming; V, J and clone size are from that table. The table has approximately 110,000 clones, approximately 85% seen once. Sequencing input: peripheral blood. V is TRBV5-6 and J is TRBJ2-6; 10 bases match TRBD1. This sequence was found in a man aged 50-60 years with acute or convalescent COVID-19. The CDR3: CASSRGQGESGANVLTF. CDR3 DNA: TGTGCCAGCAGCCGAGGACAGGGGGAGTCTGGGGCCAACGTCCTGACTTTC. Variable domain in full (rest from reference TRBV5-6 and TRBJ2-6): DAGVTQSPTHLIKTRGQQVTLRCSPKSGHDTVSWYQQALGQGPQFIFQYYEEEERQRGNFPDRFSGHQFPNYSSELNVNALLLGDSALYLCASSRGQGESGANVLTFGAGSRLTVL.